Below, 30 T cell receptor beta chains from the same sample are listed, as sequenced in a study of shared clonotypes between healthy human individuals. Using immunoSEQ multiplex PCR, the repertoire was profiled, and TCRdb retains in-frame clones only, with some absent. Of around 1,100,000 clones in the sample, about 72% were seen once. The sequenced material came from memory CD4+ T cells from PBMCs. Subset given: CD45RA-negative fraction. The receptors come from a man aged 18 to 30 in good health. Some clones in this sample may be carry-over from other donors' samples.

The DNA of the CDR3 is TGCAGTGCTGACACCAAAAACATTCAGTACTTC. This codes for CSADTKNIQYF. The chain is built from TRBV20-1 and TRBJ2-4; D is ambiguous. Trimming shortened V by 5 bases and J by 2 bases, and 4 bases separated the two germline ends. Germline CDR1 reads DFQATT; CDR2 reads SNEGSKA (reference sequence). This CDR3 comprises 11 residues.

This chain uses TRBV27 with TRBJ1-1, with D perhaps TRBD1 (6 bases). The CDR3 runs 15 residues. V was shortened by 6 bases and J by 3 bases, with 17 bases between the two germline ends. Per the germline V gene, CDR1 is MNHEY and CDR2 is SMNVEV (reference sequence). CDR3 sequence (DNA): TGTGCCAGCAGGGCCCTGACAGGATCGTACACTGAAGCTTTCTTT. Translating gives CASRALTGSYTEAFF.

This chain uses TRBV29-1 with TRBJ1-1; 7 bases align to TRBD1. The germline CDR1 and CDR2 sequences are SQVTM and ANQGSEA. After removal of 2 bases from V and 6 bases from J, the junction contained 6 bases not matched to a gene. There are 13 residues in the CDR3. The CDR3 sequence is CSVERQGLAEAFF. CDR3 nucleotides: TGCAGCGTTGAAAGACAGGGTCTCGCTGAAGCTTTCTTT.

The V call is TRBV6-1, the J call TRBJ2-4; D might be TRBD1 or TRBD2, each matching 6 bases. The ends were cut back, 1 base at V and 3 bases at J, with 10 bases in the middle. The CDR3 runs to 15 residues. Per germline, CDR1 MNHNS and CDR2 SASEGT. The DNA of the CDR3 is TGTGCCAGCAGTGAAGGGAGGGGGGACAAAAACATTCAGTACTTC. Translating it yields CASSEGRGDKNIQYF.

This sequence joins TRBV28 and TRBJ2-5; D may be TRBD1 or TRBD2 (6 bases each). The V gene lost 6 bases and the J gene lost 3 bases, with 14 bases spanning the gap. This CDR3 contains 14 residues. In germline, CDR1 is MDHEN, CDR2 SYDVKM. CDR3 residues: CASRQQGGKETQYF. CDR3 coding DNA: TGTGCCAGCAGGCAACAGGGAGGAAAAGAGACCCAGTACTTC.

This clone was counted between two and nine times. This chain joins TRBV29-1 and TRBJ1-1; maybe TRBD1 (5 bases). V lost 3 bases to trimming and J lost 1 base, with 12 bases between them. The CDR3 spans 14 residues. Germline lookup yields CDR1 SQVTM and CDR2 ANQGSEA. As DNA, the CDR3 is TGCAGCGTTGAGACAGCTTTCGGGAACACTGAAGCTTTCTTT. It yields the protein CSVETAFGNTEAFF.

The rearrangement joins TRBV6-1 to TRBJ1-2, with D hard to call. Germline assignment: CDR1 MNHNS and CDR2 SASEGT. The CDR3 spans 11 residues. V was trimmed by 11 bases and J by 12 bases, leaving 19 bases between them. DNA for the CDR3: TGTGCCCTACAGAGGGCCCAGCCCCACACCTTC. It yields the protein CALQRAQPHTF.

This chain joins TRBV18 and TRBJ2-3; perhaps TRBD1 as D (5 bases). Germline CDR1 is KGHSH and CDR2 is LQKENI. CDR3 size: 15 residues. The V end lost 3 bases, the J end lost 4 bases, and 14 bases lay between the germline ends. The CDR3: CASSPSNSRADTQYF. CDR3 coding DNA: TGTGCCAGCTCACCTTCCAACTCCAGGGCAGATACGCAGTATTTT.

In this sample, this clone turned up a few times. The chain combines TRBV2 with TRBJ2-6, with D unresolved. The CDR3 loop spans 14 amino acids. Germline V gene data show CDR1 as SNHLY and CDR2 as FYNNEI. The V gene lost 6 bases and the J gene lost 2 bases, with 8 bases spanning the gap. CDR3 coding DNA: TGTGCCAGCAGCGACGAGGCTGGGGCCAACGTCCTGACTTTC. This codes for CASSDEAGANVLTF.

The gene calls are TRBV19 and TRBJ2-3; TRBD1 aligns across 9 bases. Germline-derived CDR1 and CDR2 are LNHDA and SQIVND (reference sequence). The CDR3 covers 15 residues. With V trimmed by 6 bases and J by 5 bases, 9 bases remained unmatched. This CDR3 reads CASRLGQGIVDTQYF. The CDR3 DNA sequence: TGTGCCAGTAGACTTGGACAGGGGATCGTAGATACGCAGTATTTT.

The CDR3 spells CASSRLMGAQSPLHF. CDR3 nucleotides: TGTGCCAGCAGCCGCTTGATGGGGGCTCAATCACCCCTCCACTTT. This rearrangement joins TRBV11-2 to TRBJ1-6, with a possible D match to TRBD1 (6 bases). Trimming shortened V by 5 bases and J by 10 bases, and 18 bases separated the two germline ends. CDR3 size: 15 residues. Germline loops: CDR1 SGHAT, CDR2 FQNNGV.

The chain joins TRBV4-2 to TRBJ2-4; tentative D call: TRBD2 (6 bases). There are 16 residues in the CDR3. CDR1 LGHNA and CDR2 YNFKEQ come from the germline V gene. Trimming left V 0 bases short and J 0 bases short, with 9 bases between. CDR3 coding DNA: TGTGCCAGCAGCCAAGACTGGGACTTAGCCAAAAACATTCAGTACTTC. Protein sequence: CASSQDWDLAKNIQYF.

In this sample, this clone turned up many times. V is TRBV5-1 and J is TRBJ1-2, with D possibly TRBD1 on 6 matching bases. Looked up from germline, CDR1 is SGHRS and CDR2 is YFSETQ. The CDR3 is made up of 13 amino acids. V was cut by 0 bases and J by 8 bases, with 11 bases left in between. The CDR3 nucleotides read TGCGCCAGCAGCTTGGAAGGGGGTAACGGCTACACCTTC. Its protein is CASSLEGGNGYTF.

The chain is built from TRBV2 and TRBJ2-3, with a tentative D call TRBD2 (6 bases). The CDR3 loop spans 11 amino acids. Trimming stripped 4 bases from V and 14 bases from J, with 13 bases between. Looked up from germline, CDR1 is SNHLY and CDR2 is FYNNEI. The CDR3 DNA sequence: TGTGCCAGCAGTGGGGGACTCATGGGGTATTTT. Its protein is CASSGGLMGYF.

The chain couples TRBV9 to TRBJ1-4; 7 bases align to TRBD1. CDR1 is SGDLS, CDR2 YYNGEE, per germline. This CDR3 has 14 residues. Trimming at V came to 3 bases and at J to 10 bases, leaving 9 bases not matched to a gene. DNA of the CDR3: TGTGCCAGCAGCGGGGGGACAGCGGAGGGAAAACTGTTTTTT. The encoded protein is CASSGGTAEGKLFF.

The genes are TRBV9 and TRBJ2-1, with D perhaps TRBD1 (5 bases). The V gene's germline CDR1 is SGDLS and CDR2 YYNGEE. V lost 1 base to trimming and J lost 9 bases, with 14 bases between them. The CDR3 covers 14 residues. The CDR3 DNA reads TGTGCCAGCAGCGTATCGGTGGGAAGGGGTGAGCAGTTCTTC. Its translation is CASSVSVGRGEQFF. Drawing the rest from reference TRBV9 and TRBJ2-1, the complete variable domain is DSGVTQTPKHLITATGQRVTLRCSPRSGDLSVYWYQQSLDQGLQFLIQYYNGEERAKGNILERFSAQQFPDLHSELNLSSLELGDSALYFCASSVSVGRGEQFFGPGTRLTVL.

The rearrangement links TRBV18 to TRBJ1-1; the D gene is possibly TRBD1 (5 bases). The CDR3 length is 14 residues. The V end lost 4 bases, the J end lost 3 bases, and 12 bases lay between the germline ends. CDR1 is KGHSH and CDR2 is LQKENI in the germline V gene. The CDR3 spells CASSHEGTDTEAFF. For the CDR3, the DNA is TGTGCCAGCTCACATGAAGGGACCGACACTGAAGCTTTCTTT.

As DNA, the CDR3 is TGTGCCATCAGTGAGTCAGACGGGCTTGGGACTTCTGGGGCCAACGTCCTGACTTTC. Amino acid sequence: CAISESDGLGTSGANVLTF. The chain is built from TRBV10-3 and TRBJ2-6, with TRBD2 as a possible D gene (6 bases). The CDR3 extends over 19 amino acids. Trimming left V 0 bases short and J 1 base short, with 16 bases between. Germline CDR1 and CDR2: ENHRY and SYGVKD.

A word on this clone: Relative to the germline gene, one junction end is altered; a read error may explain this. V is TRBV30 and J is TRBJ2-5; D remains unclear. CDR1 and CDR2 (germline): GTSNPN, SVGIG (reference sequence). The CDR3 is made up of 15 amino acids. CDR3 nucleotides: TGTGCCTGGATTCGTTATGGACCGACCCAAGGGACCCAGTACTTC. Translating gives CAWIRYGPTQGTQYF.

This rearrangement joins TRBV19 to TRBJ1-2, with a tentative D call TRBD1 (6 bases). Trimming cost V 4 bases and J 0 bases, with 9 bases left between them. Germline V CDR1 and CDR2: LNHDA, SQIVND (reference sequence). CDR3 length equals 14 residues. The CDR3 reads CASSTQGTNYGYTF. The CDR3 DNA is TGTGCCAGTAGTACACAGGGAACTAACTATGGCTACACCTTC.

This chain joins TRBV11-2 and TRBJ1-2; D possibly corresponds to TRBD1 (5 bases). The CDR3 spans 14 residues. Trimming removed 0 bases at V and 6 bases at J, with 11 bases between. Germline V lookup: CDR1 SGHAT, CDR2 FQNNGV. The CDR3 coding sequence is TGTGCCAGCAGCTTAGATTCGGGGGACCATGGCTACACCTTC. It codes for CASSLDSGDHGYTF.

To note about this clone: This sample also contains other DNA sequences that code for the same CDR3. J is TRBJ2-6 and V is TRBV7-2; D gene ambiguous. The germline V gene encodes CDR1 SGHTA and CDR2 FQGNSA. V was cut by 5 bases and J by 0 bases, with 5 bases left in between. The CDR3 loop spans 14 amino acids. CDR3 nucleotide sequence: TGTGCCAGCAGCCCTTCCTCTGGGGCCAACGTCCTGACTTTC. Its translation is CASSPSSGANVLTF.

This sequence joins TRBV10-3 and TRBJ1-3; no firm D call. Trimming removed 2 bases from V and 9 bases from J, with 14 bases in between. The germline V gene encodes CDR1 ENHRY and CDR2 SYGVKD. There are 14 residues in the CDR3. CDR3 DNA sequence: TGTGCCATCAGTGAGACAGAGGGCGGAGGCACCATATATTTT. It is translated as CAISETEGGGTIYF.

This clone was seen a handful of times. The chain links TRBV27 to TRBJ2-3, with D tentatively TRBD1 or TRBD2 (6 bases each). V lost 6 bases to trimming and J lost 5 bases, with 18 bases between them. This CDR3 has 15 residues. Germline values: CDR1 MNHEY, CDR2 SMNVEV (reference sequence). The chain's CDR3 is CASRGPSGALDTQYF. The DNA of the CDR3 is TGTGCCAGCAGGGGGCCCTCGGGGGCTTTAGATACGCAGTATTTT.

J is TRBJ2-7 and V is TRBV6-1; 7 bases fit TRBD1. This CDR3 spans 15 amino acids. Germline lookup yields CDR1 MNHNS and CDR2 SASEGT. V shed 4 bases, J shed 5 bases, and the junction held 11 bases outside the gene matches. CDR3 region: CASSANRGDTNEQYF. DNA for the CDR3: TGTGCCAGCAGTGCTAACAGGGGTGACACAAACGAGCAGTACTTC.

J is TRBJ2-3 and V is TRBV27; TRBD2 aligns across 8 bases. Germline V CDR1 and CDR2: MNHEY, SMNVEV (reference sequence). The CDR3 is 11 residues long. The V gene end was trimmed by 8 bases and the J gene end by 13 bases; junction bases not matched to a gene: 8. Here the CDR3 reads CASLRTGGKYF. CDR3 coding DNA: TGTGCCAGCCTCAGGACGGGAGGGAAGTATTTT.

In its sample, this clone was seen a few times. V usage is TRBV7-2 and J usage is TRBJ1-1; D call uncertain. The CDR3 is 14 amino acids. Trimming pared 2 bases from V and 3 bases from J, leaving 10 bases between. Germline V gene sequence: CDR1 SGHTA, CDR2 FQGNSA. The CDR3 sequence: CASSLNPMYTEAFF. As DNA, the CDR3 is TGTGCCAGCAGCTTAAACCCGATGTACACTGAAGCTTTCTTT.

The chain links TRBV19 to TRBJ2-3; the D gene could be TRBD1 or TRBD2 (6 bases each). In germline, CDR1 is LNHDA, CDR2 SQIVND (reference sequence). V was shortened by 5 bases and J by 2 bases, with 14 bases between the two germline ends. The CDR3 is 15 amino acids. The DNA for the CDR3 is TGTGCCAGTAGTGCGGGGACAATACACACAGATACGCAGTATTTT. Protein: CASSAGTIHTDTQYF.

Points on this clone: In the same sample, other DNA sequences code for this CDR3. The rearrangement uses TRBV18 and TRBJ1-1, with 9 positions matching TRBD1. Trimming at V came to 5 bases and at J to 4 bases, leaving 2 bases not matched to a gene. The CDR3 extends over 13 amino acids. Germline V CDR1 and CDR2: KGHSH, LQKENI. CDR3 in DNA: TGTGCCAGCTCATCGACAGGGGGCACTGAAGCTTTCTTT. Translated, it gives CASSSTGGTEAFF.

This chain links TRBV13 with TRBJ2-5; 14 nucleotides line up with TRBD2. There are 17 residues in the CDR3. The V segment lost 4 bases and the J segment 5 bases; nucleotides outside the gene matches: 9. CDR1 PRHDT and CDR2 FYEKMQ come from the germline V gene (reference sequence). The CDR3 spells CASSSRLAGGPRETQYF. The CDR3 coding sequence is TGTGCCAGCAGCTCCCGACTAGCGGGAGGGCCCCGCGAGACCCAGTACTTC.